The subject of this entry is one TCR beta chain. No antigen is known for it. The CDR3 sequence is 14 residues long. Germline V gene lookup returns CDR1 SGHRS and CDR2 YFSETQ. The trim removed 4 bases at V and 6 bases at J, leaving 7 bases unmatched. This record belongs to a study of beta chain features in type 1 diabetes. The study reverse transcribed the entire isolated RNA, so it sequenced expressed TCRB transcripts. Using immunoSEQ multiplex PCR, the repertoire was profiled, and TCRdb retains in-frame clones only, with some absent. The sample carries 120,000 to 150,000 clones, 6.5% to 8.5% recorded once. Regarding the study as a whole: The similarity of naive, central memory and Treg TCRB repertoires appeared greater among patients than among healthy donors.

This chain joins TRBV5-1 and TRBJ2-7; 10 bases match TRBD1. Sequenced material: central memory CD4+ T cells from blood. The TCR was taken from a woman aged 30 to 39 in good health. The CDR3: CASSKDRGEREQYF. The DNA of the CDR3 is TGCGCCAGCAGCAAGGACAGGGGGGAACGCGAGCAGTACTTC. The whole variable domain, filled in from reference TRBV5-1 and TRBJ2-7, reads KAGVTQTPRYLIKTRGQQVTLSCSPISGHRSVSWYQQTPGQGLQFLFEYFSETQRNKGNFPGRFSGRQFSNSRSEMNVSTLELGDSALYLCASSKDRGEREQYFGPGTRLTVT.